This TCR beta chain was captured by sequencing in a study of cytomegalovirus exposure and HLA in healthy donors. Whole-study results and caveats: There were about 160 TCR beta chains listed as cytomegalovirus-associated.

About this clone itself: Antigen unknown.

The data were produced by immunoSEQ multiplex PCR, yet TCRdb's version contains in-frame clones alone and is incomplete. The data hold 120,000 or so clones, with 70% to 90% observed a single time. The CDR3 has 15 residues. V was pared by 0 bases and J by 8 bases, with 6 bases of the junction left unmatched. The germline CDR1 and CDR2 sequences are MGHDK and SYGVNS. Specimen: PBMCs. The sequence was collected from a woman younger than 35 in good health and CMV-seronegative. The chain has TRBV25-1 and TRBJ1-2; 10 bases line up with TRBD1. DNA of the CDR3: TGTGCCAGCAGTGAATACCAGGGACAGGGGCCAGGCTACACCTTC. Its translation is CASSEYQGQGPGYTF.